Presented here are 31 T cell receptor beta chains from one specimen sequenced in a study of shared clonotypes between healthy human individuals. Clones were read by immunoSEQ multiplex PCR, and TCRdb kept only the in-frame ones, dropping some. The table includes some 740,000 clones, about 92% detected once. In the naive CD8 group, cells lacked CD45RO and were positively selected for CCR7, so terminally differentiated effector memory CD45RA+ cells were left out. Input material: naive CD8+ T cells sorted from blood. The source of these receptors is a man aged 30-40 years in good health.

This clone was detected once. The chain joins TRBV4-3 to TRBJ1-2; D not certain. Trimming left V 1 base short and J 0 bases short, with 9 bases between. Germline V gives CDR1 LGHNA, CDR2 YSLEER. This CDR3 region has 15 residues. CDR3 nucleotides: TGCGCCAGCAGCCAAGGAAGCGGTACTAACTATGGCTACACCTTC. As protein: CASSQGSGTNYGYTF.

The chain combines TRBV4-2 with TRBJ2-3; 11 positions agree with TRBD2. Germline V lookup: CDR1 LGHNA, CDR2 YNFKEQ. The junction had 11 bases not matched to a gene; V was cut back by 6 bases and J by 0 bases. This CDR3 has 18 amino acids. Here the CDR3 reads CASSEAHRLAGSTDTQYF. CDR3 coding DNA: TGTGCCAGCAGTGAAGCCCACCGACTAGCGGGAAGCACAGATACGCAGTATTTT.

This rearrangement joins TRBV4-3 to TRBJ2-1, with 8 bases matching TRBD2. The ends lost 0 bases at V and 7 bases at J; junction bases unmatched: 11. The length of the CDR3 is 17 residues. Germline V CDR1 and CDR2: LGHNA, YSLEER. CDR3 in amino acids: CASSQDRSGSGRNEQFF. The DNA of the CDR3 is TGCGCCAGCAGCCAAGACAGGAGCGGGAGTGGAAGGAATGAGCAGTTCTTC.

To note about this clone: Additional DNA sequences in this sample encode the identical CDR3. The rearrangement links TRBV5-1 to TRBJ2-1; D not resolved. Germline assignment: CDR1 SGHRS and CDR2 YFSETQ. Trimming pared 0 bases from V and 6 bases from J, leaving 7 bases between. The CDR3 is 13 amino acids. This CDR3 reads CASSLAGSNEQFF. CDR3 sequence (DNA): TGCGCCAGCAGCTTGGCAGGATCCAATGAGCAGTTCTTC.

This sequence joins TRBV20-1 and TRBJ2-4; possible D gene TRBD1, 6 bases. CDR1 and CDR2 (germline): DFQATT, SNEGSKA (reference sequence). Deletions cut 5 bases from V and 8 bases from J, with 10 bases between. The CDR3 runs to 11 residues. The CDR3 protein is CSAYREDIQYF. The CDR3 nucleotides read TGCAGTGCTTACAGGGAAGACATTCAGTACTTC.

Note on this clone: Other DNA sequences in the sample encode the same CDR3. The J gene is TRBJ1-1, the V gene TRBV19; tentative D call: TRBD1 (5 bases). CDR3 length equals 12 residues. The V end lost 7 bases, the J end lost 1 base, and 7 bases lay between the germline ends. Looked up from germline, CDR1 is LNHDA and CDR2 is SQIVND (reference sequence). The CDR3 DNA sequence: TGTGCCAGTAAAACAGGGAACACTGAAGCTTTCTTT. As protein: CASKTGNTEAFF.

The chain employs TRBV6-1 and TRBJ2-2; 7 bases are a match to TRBD1. Germline CDR1 is MNHNS and CDR2 is SASEGT. The CDR3 runs 17 residues. With 3 bases clipped from V and 1 base from J, the junction kept 8 bases outside the gene matches. CDR3 sequence: CASSDTGALGNTGELFF. The CDR3 nucleotides are TGTGCCAGCAGTGACACAGGGGCTCTTGGGAACACCGGGGAGCTGTTTTTT.

The rearrangement uses TRBV5-4 and TRBJ1-5; 7 bases align to TRBD1. V was pared by 2 bases and J by 6 bases, with 8 bases of the junction left unmatched. Germline-derived CDR1 and CDR2 are SGHNT and YYREEE (reference sequence). The CDR3 runs 15 residues. CDR3 region: CASSFQGEVGQPQHF. The CDR3 DNA follows: TGTGCCAGCAGCTTTCAGGGGGAAGTCGGTCAGCCCCAGCATTTT. The whole variable domain, filled in from reference TRBV5-4 and TRBJ1-5, reads ETGVTQSPTHLIKTRGQQVTLRCSSQSGHNTVSWYQQALGQGPQFIFQYYREEENGRGNFPPRFSGLQFPNYSSELNVNALELDDSALYLCASSFQGEVGQPQHFGDGTRLSIL.

In nucleotides, the CDR3 is TGCGCCAGCAGCGGGCCCTCCTACGAGCAGTACTTC. Translating it yields CASSGPSYEQYF. The chain couples TRBV4-1 to TRBJ2-7; no clear D. The ends were cut back, 5 bases at V and 0 bases at J, with 5 bases in the middle. Per germline, CDR1 MGHRA and CDR2 YSYEKL. The CDR3 has 12 amino acids.

This chain joins TRBV7-6 and TRBJ2-3; 8 bases match TRBD2. The CDR3 is 17 residues long. With V trimmed by 2 bases and J by 4 bases, 11 bases remained unmatched. CDR1 SGHVS and CDR2 FNYEAQ come from the germline V gene. The CDR3 region is CASSLRGGAGVSDTQYF. CDR3 bases: TGTGCCAGCAGCTTAAGAGGTGGAGCGGGAGTATCAGATACGCAGTATTTT.

The chain carries TRBV13 and TRBJ1-1; 9 nucleotides align to TRBD1. The CDR3 consists of 17 residues. Germline V gene sequence: CDR1 PRHDT, CDR2 FYEKMQ (reference sequence). Trimming at V came to 1 base and at J to 1 base, leaving 7 bases not matched to a gene. The CDR3 sequence: CASSLDGTGRGNTEAFF. As DNA, the CDR3 is TGTGCCAGCAGCTTAGATGGGACAGGGCGGGGGAACACTGAAGCTTTCTTT.

The chain employs TRBV14 and TRBJ2-2; the match to TRBD2 covers 9 bases. CDR3 size: 16 residues. The trim removed 2 bases at V and 3 bases at J, leaving 4 bases unmatched. CDR1 is SGHDN, CDR2 FVKESK, per germline. CDR3 amino acids: CASSQRGRDYTGELFF. For the CDR3, the DNA is TGTGCCAGCAGCCAACGCGGGAGGGACTACACCGGGGAGCTGTTTTTT.

This chain uses TRBV14 with TRBJ2-3; possible D gene TRBD1, 5 bases. Germline V gene lookup returns CDR1 SGHDN and CDR2 FVKESK. V shed 0 bases and J shed 4 bases, with 20 bases lying between them. The CDR3 has 18 amino acids. CDR3 nucleotides: TGTGCCAGCAGCCAAGACTTCGACAGAACCTCTTCCCCAGATACGCAGTATTTT. The encoded protein is CASSQDFDRTSSPDTQYF.

The J gene is TRBJ2-7, the V gene TRBV15, with 9 bases lining up with TRBD1. The ends lost 5 bases at V and 3 bases at J; junction bases unmatched: 2. CDR1 LNHNV and CDR2 YYDKDF come from the germline V gene (reference sequence). The CDR3 contains 13 residues. This CDR3 reads CATSLDRGYEQYF. The CDR3 DNA is TGTGCCACCAGCCTGGACAGGGGCTACGAGCAGTACTTC.

This clone has just one count. The V gene is TRBV9, the J gene TRBJ2-1, with TRBD2 matching 8 bases. The CDR3 extends over 15 amino acids. Germline assignment: CDR1 SGDLS and CDR2 YYNGEE. The V segment lost 4 bases and the J segment 7 bases; nucleotides outside the gene matches: 10. CDR3 sequence reads: CASSPRAGVVNEQFF. The CDR3 DNA reads as TGTGCCAGCAGCCCTCGAGCGGGAGTAGTTAATGAGCAGTTCTTC.

The V gene is TRBV5-1, the J gene TRBJ2-7; 7 nucleotides line up with TRBD1. With V trimmed by 2 bases and J by 4 bases, 3 bases remained unmatched. From germline, CDR1 is SGHRS and CDR2 YFSETQ. The CDR3 length is 13 residues. The CDR3 coding sequence is TGCGCCAGCAGCTTCGGGACAGAATACGAGCAGTACTTC. It encodes CASSFGTEYEQYF.

V is TRBV9 and J is TRBJ2-1; D gene ambiguous. Germline-derived CDR1 and CDR2 are SGDLS and YYNGEE. V was cut by 0 bases and J by 8 bases, with 9 bases left in between. This CDR3 is built from 13 residues. For the CDR3, the DNA is TGTGCCAGCAGCGTAGATGGTCACGATGAGCAGTTCTTC. Its protein is CASSVDGHDEQFF.

V gene TRBV4-3 combines with J gene TRBJ2-2; tentative D call: TRBD1 (5 bases). In germline, CDR1 is LGHNA, CDR2 YSLEER. This CDR3 spans 17 amino acids. The V gene lost 0 bases and the J gene lost 3 bases, with 14 bases spanning the gap. This CDR3 is CASSQDRQGVDTGELFF. Written as DNA, the CDR3 is TGCGCCAGCAGCCAAGATCGGCAGGGCGTTGACACCGGGGAGCTGTTTTTT.

The V and J genes are TRBV18 and TRBJ2-7; 12 nucleotides align to TRBD2. The ends lost 2 bases at V and 5 bases at J; junction bases unmatched: 7. This CDR3 contains 16 residues. Per germline, CDR1 KGHSH and CDR2 LQKENI. In DNA form, the CDR3 reads TGTGCCAGCTCACCAGGAGGACTAGCGGGACTACACGAGCAGTACTTC. Its translation: CASSPGGLAGLHEQYF.

Here the CDR3 reads CASSFRTGNYEQYF. In nucleotides, the CDR3 is TGTGCCAGCAGTTTCCGGACAGGGAACTACGAGCAGTACTTC. V is TRBV6-1 and J is TRBJ2-7, with TRBD1 identical over 8 bases. V shed 5 bases, J shed 3 bases, and the junction held 6 bases outside the gene matches. Germline assignment: CDR1 MNHNS and CDR2 SASEGT. CDR3 length equals 14 residues.

The chain employs TRBV10-2 and TRBJ1-5; 10 nucleotides line up with TRBD1. Per germline, CDR1 WSHSY and CDR2 SAAADI. CDR3 size: 17 residues. Unmatched junction bases numbered 15, after V lost 7 bases and J lost 6 bases. The CDR3 here is CASIVGRDRGKVQPQHF. The CDR3 region has the DNA TGCGCCAGCATAGTGGGAAGGGACAGGGGCAAAGTTCAGCCCCAGCATTTT.

DNA of the CDR3: TGTGCCTGGAGCGGAGAACAGGGCCAGTACTTC. Protein sequence: CAWSGEQGQYF. This chain connects TRBV30 to TRBJ2-7; D possibly corresponds to TRBD1 (6 bases). V dropped 3 bases and J dropped 10 bases, with 13 bases sitting between them. Germline V CDR1 and CDR2: GTSNPN, SVGIG (reference sequence). CDR3 length equals 11 residues.

The chain recombines TRBV4-1 with TRBJ2-2; 7 bases align to TRBD2. With 3 bases clipped from V and 5 bases from J, the junction kept 6 bases outside the gene matches. This CDR3 is 15 amino acids long. In germline, CDR1 is MGHRA, CDR2 YSYEKL. CDR3 nucleotides: TGCGCCAGCAGCCATCGGGACTACTCAACCGGGGAGCTGTTTTTT. Translating gives CASSHRDYSTGELFF.

Of note for this clone: Different DNA sequences within this sample yield the same CDR3. The gene calls are TRBV4-3 and TRBJ2-7; a weak D match, TRBD1 (6 bases). Germline V lookup: CDR1 LGHNA, CDR2 YSLEER. The CDR3 is 15 residues long. The germline V and J ends were trimmed by 4 bases and 3 bases, with 16 bases remaining between them. The CDR3 region is CASSLGRGRVYEQYF. CDR3 sequence (DNA): TGCGCCAGCAGCCTGGGCAGGGGAAGGGTCTACGAGCAGTACTTC.

A remark on this clone: Other DNA sequences in this sample translate to the same CDR3. The rearrangement links TRBV28 to TRBJ2-7; the D is unclear. The germline gives CDR1 MDHEN, CDR2 SYDVKM. Deletions cut 8 bases from V and 3 bases from J, with 8 bases between. The CDR3 spans 11 residues. The CDR3 loop is CASSLLYEQYF. The CDR3 DNA reads as TGTGCCAGCTCATTACTCTACGAGCAGTACTTC.

This chain connects TRBV11-3 to TRBJ2-1, with 14 bases that match TRBD2. Looked up from germline, CDR1 is SGHNT and CDR2 is YENEEA. Trimming at V came to 4 bases and at J to 1 base, leaving 3 bases not matched to a gene. CDR3 length equals 17 residues. The CDR3 protein is CASSSRTSGRSYNEQFF. The CDR3 coding sequence is TGTGCCAGCAGCTCCCGGACTAGCGGGAGGTCCTACAATGAGCAGTTCTTC. Variable domain in full (rest from reference TRBV11-3 and TRBJ2-1): EAGVVQSPRYKIIEKKQPVAFWCNPISGHNTLYWYLQNLGQGPELLIRYENEEAVDDSQLPKDRFSAERLKGVDSTLKIQPAELGDSAVYLCASSSRTSGRSYNEQFFGPGTRLTVL.

The chain joins TRBV27 to TRBJ2-5, with D tentatively TRBD2 (5 bases). This CDR3 contains 14 residues. Trimming cost V 3 bases and J 0 bases, with 8 bases left between them. Germline CDR1 MNHEY, CDR2 SMNVEV (reference sequence). Here the CDR3 DNA reads TGTGCCAGCAGTTTGGGGAGAAACCAAGAGACCCAGTACTTC. Its protein is CASSLGRNQETQYF.

This chain connects TRBV2 to TRBJ2-7; 12 bases line up with TRBD2. Germline V gene data show CDR1 as SNHLY and CDR2 as FYNNEI. The CDR3 is 16 amino acids. Trimming removed 3 bases from V and 3 bases from J; junction bases left unmatched: 6. CDR3 nucleotides: TGTGCCAGCAGTGAGGGACTAGCGGGTTTGGTCTACGAGCAGTACTTC. Translation: CASSEGLAGLVYEQYF.

This chain uses TRBV25-1 with TRBJ1-1; tentatively, D is TRBD1 (5 bases). The CDR3 has 12 amino acids. V was pared by 8 bases and J by 9 bases, with 16 bases between. CDR1 and CDR2 (germline): MGHDK, SYGVNS. CDR3 amino acids: CASVMGGNKAFF. DNA for the CDR3: TGTGCCAGCGTTATGGGGGGTAACAAAGCTTTCTTT.

This rearrangement joins TRBV7-8 to TRBJ2-1; TRBD2 matches 8 bases. The germline gives CDR1 SGHVS, CDR2 FQNEAQ. The CDR3 runs to 15 residues. J gave up 10 bases and V 0 bases, and 8 bases lay outside the gene matches. CDR3 region: CASSLASGDLLEQFF. CDR3 bases: TGTGCCAGCAGCTTAGCTAGCGGGGACCTTTTGGAGCAGTTCTTC.

The CDR3 DNA sequence: TGTGCCAGCAGCTTAGACATCTACAATGAGCAGTTCTTC. Its translation: CASSLDIYNEQFF. The chain has TRBV7-9 and TRBJ2-1; D call uncertain. This CDR3 spans 13 amino acids. Germline V gene lookup returns CDR1 SEHNR and CDR2 FQNEAQ (reference sequence). V was clipped by 1 base and J by 3 bases, with 4 bases between them.